The 22 T cell receptor beta chains below were found in one sample sequenced in a study of cytomegalovirus exposure and HLA in healthy donors. The PCR contained 60 Vbeta and 13 Jbeta primers. Profiling relied on immunoSEQ multiplex PCR, and the TCRdb table lists in-frame clones only, not all of them. The repertoire consists of 150,000 to 200,000 clones, with approximately 84% occurring once and the leading ten covering about 6.3%. Sequencing was done on a sample of PBMCs. These receptors were taken from a male donor in good health and CMV-seropositive.

The gene calls are TRBV5-4 and TRBJ1-1; 8 bases are shared with TRBD1. The length of the CDR3 is 17 residues. The trim removed 0 bases at V and 1 base at J, leaving 8 bases unmatched. The germline gives CDR1 SGHNT, CDR2 YYREEE (reference sequence). Written as DNA, the CDR3 is TGTGCCAGCAGCTTGGTTGGGGACAGGCCGACGAACACTGAAGCTTTCTTT. Encoded protein: CASSLVGDRPTNTEAFF.

The genes are TRBV6-6 and TRBJ1-2, with D perhaps matching TRBD1 (5 bases). The CDR3 has 14 amino acids. The germline gives CDR1 MNHNY, CDR2 SVGAGI (reference sequence). V lost 4 bases, J lost 11 bases, and 20 bases lay in between. CDR3 nucleotides: TGTGCCAGCAGTTCCACAGGAACAGGCTCTGGGTACACCTTC. This encodes CASSSTGTGSGYTF.

This rearrangement joins TRBV19 to TRBJ2-7; no reliable D call. The CDR3 is 13 residues long. Germline V gives CDR1 LNHDA, CDR2 SQIVND (reference sequence). Trimming removed 1 base from V and 3 bases from J, with 7 bases in between. The CDR3 DNA sequence: TGTGCCAGTAGTATAGGGCGGAGCTACGAGCAGTACTTC. Translating gives CASSIGRSYEQYF.

This clone was seen once. V is TRBV19 and J is TRBJ1-1, with 9 bases lining up with TRBD1. Losses at the gene ends were 2 bases for V and 7 bases for J; bases not matched to a gene: 2. The CDR3 extends over 13 amino acids. Germline CDR1 LNHDA, CDR2 SQIVND (reference sequence). CDR3 protein: CASSIQDRGEAFF. The CDR3, as DNA: TGTGCCAGTAGTATACAGGACAGGGGTGAAGCTTTCTTT.

This clone was counted only a few times. The CDR3 bases are TGTGCCAGCAGCCCCTATGGACTAGCAGAATCCTACGAGCAGTACTTC. Protein: CASSPYGLAESYEQYF. The chain carries TRBV9 and TRBJ2-7; TRBD2 aligns across 8 bases. This CDR3 has 16 residues. Trimming cost V 4 bases and J 1 base; bases outside gene matches: 10. The V gene's germline CDR1 is SGDLS and CDR2 YYNGEE.

The V gene is TRBV7-2, the J gene TRBJ2-1, with 8 positions matching TRBD1. Trimming cost V 5 bases and J 4 bases; bases outside gene matches: 7. The CDR3 covers 15 residues. Germline V gene lookup returns CDR1 SGHTA and CDR2 FQGNSA. CDR3 bases: TGTGCCAGCAGCGCACAGGGGGAAGCTTACAATGAGCAGTTCTTC. This codes for CASSAQGEAYNEQFF.

The V gene is TRBV27, the J gene TRBJ1-1, with D maybe TRBD1 (6 bases). Trimming took off 10 bases at V and 4 bases at J, with 13 bases between the two ends. There are 12 residues in the CDR3. Germline values: CDR1 MNHEY, CDR2 SMNVEV (reference sequence). The CDR3 DNA follows: TGTGCCACCAGGGTAGGGGGCACTGAAGCTTTCTTT. This sequence encodes CATRVGGTEAFF.

The V call is TRBV11-2, the J call TRBJ1-5, with D possibly being TRBD1 (6 bases). V lost 5 bases and J lost 5, with 13 bases in between. Looked up from germline, CDR1 is SGHAT and CDR2 is FQNNGV. The CDR3 is 14 residues long. The CDR3 here is CASSRWSGDQPQHF. CDR3 DNA sequence: TGTGCCAGCAGCCGATGGTCAGGGGATCAGCCCCAGCATTTT.

This clone was counted only a few times. The V gene is TRBV4-1, the J gene TRBJ2-2, with D possibly TRBD2 on 6 matching bases. V was clipped by 1 base and J by 0 bases, with 18 bases between them. This CDR3 has 19 residues. Germline CDR1 and CDR2: MGHRA and YSYEKL. The CDR3 loop is CASSQANPPGAANTGELFF. The CDR3 coding sequence is TGCGCCAGCAGCCAAGCGAATCCCCCGGGAGCCGCGAACACCGGGGAGCTGTTTTTT.

The chain joins TRBV30 to TRBJ2-7; 10 bases line up with TRBD1. The CDR3 is made up of 14 amino acids. Germline CDR1 reads GTSNPN; CDR2 reads SVGIG (reference sequence). V shed 3 bases, J shed 3 bases, and the junction held 5 bases outside the gene matches. The CDR3 DNA reads as TGTGCCTGGAGAACCCGGGACAGGGGCTACGAGCAGTACTTC. Amino acid sequence: CAWRTRDRGYEQYF. The full variable domain, completed using reference TRBV30 and TRBJ2-7, is SQTIHQWPATLVQPVGSPLSLECTVEGTSNPNLYWYRQAAGRGLQLLFYSVGIGQISSEVPQNLSASRPQDRQFILSSKKLLLSDSGFYLCAWRTRDRGYEQYFGPGTRLTVT.

The V call is TRBV5-1, the J call TRBJ2-5; D possibly corresponds to TRBD1 (6 bases). V lost 7 bases to trimming and J lost 12 bases, with 16 bases between them. The germline V gene encodes CDR1 SGHRS and CDR2 YFSETQ. The CDR3 runs to 11 residues. The CDR3 sequence: CASDQGPTKYF. DNA of the CDR3: TGCGCCAGCGACCAGGGGCCCACGAAGTACTTC.

The rearrangement joins TRBV10-2 to TRBJ2-7, with a possible D match to TRBD2 (5 bases). Trimming shortened V by 8 bases and J by 7 bases, and 21 bases separated the two germline ends. This CDR3 spans 14 amino acids. Germline CDR1 and CDR2: WSHSY and SAAADI. This chain's CDR3 is CASEGYDGSGEQYF. Written as DNA, the CDR3 is TGCGCCAGCGAGGGTTATGACGGTTCGGGGGAGCAGTACTTC.

The chain combines TRBV11-2 with TRBJ1-4; 9 bases agree with TRBD1. Trimming took 5 bases from V and 4 from J; bases not matched to a gene: 5. The CDR3 loop spans 15 amino acids. CDR1 is SGHAT, CDR2 FQNNGV, per germline. As DNA, the CDR3 is TGTGCCAGCAGCACCCCGACAGGGGGTAATGAAAAACTGTTTTTT. This gives the protein CASSTPTGGNEKLFF. Based on the CDR3 plus reference TRBV11-2 and TRBJ1-4, the full variable domain is EAGVAQSPRYKIIEKRQSVAFWCNPISGHATLYWYQQILGQGPKLLIQFQNNGVVDDSQLPKDRFSAERLKGVDSTLKIQPAKLEDSAVYLCASSTPTGGNEKLFFGSGTQLSVL.

The chain recombines TRBV5-1 with TRBJ2-7, with 8 positions matching TRBD2. This CDR3 has 15 amino acids. Looked up from germline, CDR1 is SGHRS and CDR2 is YFSETQ. The ends lost 5 bases at V and 2 bases at J; junction bases unmatched: 9. CDR3 sequence reads: CASSHSSGSTYEQYF. The CDR3 nucleotides read TGCGCCAGCAGTCACTCTAGCGGGTCGACCTACGAGCAGTACTTC. Looking up the rest from reference TRBV5-1 and TRBJ2-7 gives the full variable domain: KAGVTQTPRYLIKTRGQQVTLSCSPISGHRSVSWYQQTPGQGLQFLFEYFSETQRNKGNFPGRFSGRQFSNSRSEMNVSTLELGDSALYLCASSHSSGSTYEQYFGPGTRLTVT.

The chain recombines TRBV6-4 with TRBJ2-7; a weak D match, TRBD2 (6 bases). Germline CDR1 reads MRHNA; CDR2 reads SNTAGT. The CDR3 runs 16 residues. With 7 bases removed from V and 4 bases from J, the gap between germline ends came to 23 bases. The CDR3: CASKVIRDSPRYEQYF. The CDR3, as DNA: TGTGCCAGCAAAGTTATCCGGGACTCTCCGAGGTACGAGCAGTACTTC.

CDR3 in DNA: TGTGCCAGCAGCTTCCAGGGGGGCACCCAGTACAATGAGCAGTTCTTC. It translates to CASSFQGGTQYNEQFF. J is TRBJ2-1 and V is TRBV13; D might be TRBD1 (7 bases). Trimming removed 3 bases at V and 4 bases at J, with 16 bases between. CDR1 PRHDT and CDR2 FYEKMQ come from the germline V gene (reference sequence). The CDR3 spans 16 residues.

The V call is TRBV11-1, the J call TRBJ2-5, with D unclear. The J call may be mistaken, given a closer DNA end match to TRBJ2-7. Germline CDR1 is SGHAT and CDR2 is FQDESV (reference sequence). This CDR3 has 10 residues. This CDR3 reads CASSFYEQYF. The CDR3 nucleotides are TGTGCCAGCAGCTTTTACGAGCAGTACTTC.

This clone was recorded once. The chain combines TRBV7-9 with TRBJ1-1; no clear D gene. The CDR3 extends over 12 amino acids. CDR1 SEHNR and CDR2 FQNEAQ come from the germline V gene (reference sequence). V dropped 4 bases and J dropped 10 bases, with 13 bases sitting between them. The CDR3 protein is CASSSKVGVAFF. Written as DNA, the CDR3 is TGTGCCAGCAGCTCGAAGGTGGGCGTAGCTTTCTTT.

The chain recombines TRBV2 with TRBJ2-1; weak D call: TRBD2 (6 bases). V lost 7 bases, J lost 3 bases, and 10 bases lay in between. The CDR3 is 13 amino acids. CDR1 and CDR2 (germline): SNHLY, FYNNEI. CDR3 in DNA: TGTGCCAGCACCTTGGACTACTACAATGAGCAGTTCTTC. It specifies CASTLDYYNEQFF.

The chain couples TRBV4-2 to TRBJ2-7; D ambiguous. The CDR3 length is 14 residues. The V gene's germline CDR1 is LGHNA and CDR2 YNFKEQ. The V end lost 0 bases, the J end lost 6 bases, and 12 bases lay between the germline ends. CDR3: CASSQDPRRSEQYF. The CDR3 DNA follows: TGTGCCAGCAGCCAAGATCCCAGGCGCTCCGAGCAGTACTTC.

This rearrangement joins TRBV28 to TRBJ2-2; D gene ambiguous. Germline-derived CDR1 and CDR2 are MDHEN and SYDVKM. CDR3 size: 15 residues. V was shortened by 6 bases and J by 3 bases, with 14 bases between the two germline ends. The CDR3 loop is CASSPPVSYTGELFF. In DNA form, the CDR3 reads TGTGCCAGCAGCCCCCCCGTCAGTTACACCGGGGAGCTGTTTTTT.

The rearrangement uses TRBV6-4 and TRBJ2-1; no reliable D call. This CDR3 contains 16 residues. V lost 3 bases and J 2 bases, leaving 14 bases between the germline ends. The germline V gene has CDR1 MRHNA and CDR2 SNTAGT. The CDR3 DNA is TGTGCCAGCAGTGAGGTCACTGCGGAGACCTACAATGAGCAGTTCTTC. Residues: CASSEVTAETYNEQFF.